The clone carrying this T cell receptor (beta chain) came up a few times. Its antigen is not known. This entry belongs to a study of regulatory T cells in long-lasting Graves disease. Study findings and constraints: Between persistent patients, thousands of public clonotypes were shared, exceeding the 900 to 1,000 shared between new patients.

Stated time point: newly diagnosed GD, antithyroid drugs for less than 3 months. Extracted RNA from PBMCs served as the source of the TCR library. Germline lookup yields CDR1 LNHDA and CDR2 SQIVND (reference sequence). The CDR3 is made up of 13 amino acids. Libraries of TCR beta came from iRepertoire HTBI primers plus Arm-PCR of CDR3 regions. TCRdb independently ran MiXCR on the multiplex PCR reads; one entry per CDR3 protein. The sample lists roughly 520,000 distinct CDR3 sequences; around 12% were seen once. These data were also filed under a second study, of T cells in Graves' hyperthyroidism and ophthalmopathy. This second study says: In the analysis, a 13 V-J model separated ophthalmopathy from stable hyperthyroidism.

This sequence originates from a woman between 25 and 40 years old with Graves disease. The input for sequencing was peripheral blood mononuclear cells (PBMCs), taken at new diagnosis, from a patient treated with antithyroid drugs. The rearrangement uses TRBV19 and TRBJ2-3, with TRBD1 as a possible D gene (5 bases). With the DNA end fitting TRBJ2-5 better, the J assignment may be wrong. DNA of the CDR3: TGTGCCAGTAGCGACAGACCCCTGGAGACCCAGTACTTC. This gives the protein CASSDRPLETQYF.